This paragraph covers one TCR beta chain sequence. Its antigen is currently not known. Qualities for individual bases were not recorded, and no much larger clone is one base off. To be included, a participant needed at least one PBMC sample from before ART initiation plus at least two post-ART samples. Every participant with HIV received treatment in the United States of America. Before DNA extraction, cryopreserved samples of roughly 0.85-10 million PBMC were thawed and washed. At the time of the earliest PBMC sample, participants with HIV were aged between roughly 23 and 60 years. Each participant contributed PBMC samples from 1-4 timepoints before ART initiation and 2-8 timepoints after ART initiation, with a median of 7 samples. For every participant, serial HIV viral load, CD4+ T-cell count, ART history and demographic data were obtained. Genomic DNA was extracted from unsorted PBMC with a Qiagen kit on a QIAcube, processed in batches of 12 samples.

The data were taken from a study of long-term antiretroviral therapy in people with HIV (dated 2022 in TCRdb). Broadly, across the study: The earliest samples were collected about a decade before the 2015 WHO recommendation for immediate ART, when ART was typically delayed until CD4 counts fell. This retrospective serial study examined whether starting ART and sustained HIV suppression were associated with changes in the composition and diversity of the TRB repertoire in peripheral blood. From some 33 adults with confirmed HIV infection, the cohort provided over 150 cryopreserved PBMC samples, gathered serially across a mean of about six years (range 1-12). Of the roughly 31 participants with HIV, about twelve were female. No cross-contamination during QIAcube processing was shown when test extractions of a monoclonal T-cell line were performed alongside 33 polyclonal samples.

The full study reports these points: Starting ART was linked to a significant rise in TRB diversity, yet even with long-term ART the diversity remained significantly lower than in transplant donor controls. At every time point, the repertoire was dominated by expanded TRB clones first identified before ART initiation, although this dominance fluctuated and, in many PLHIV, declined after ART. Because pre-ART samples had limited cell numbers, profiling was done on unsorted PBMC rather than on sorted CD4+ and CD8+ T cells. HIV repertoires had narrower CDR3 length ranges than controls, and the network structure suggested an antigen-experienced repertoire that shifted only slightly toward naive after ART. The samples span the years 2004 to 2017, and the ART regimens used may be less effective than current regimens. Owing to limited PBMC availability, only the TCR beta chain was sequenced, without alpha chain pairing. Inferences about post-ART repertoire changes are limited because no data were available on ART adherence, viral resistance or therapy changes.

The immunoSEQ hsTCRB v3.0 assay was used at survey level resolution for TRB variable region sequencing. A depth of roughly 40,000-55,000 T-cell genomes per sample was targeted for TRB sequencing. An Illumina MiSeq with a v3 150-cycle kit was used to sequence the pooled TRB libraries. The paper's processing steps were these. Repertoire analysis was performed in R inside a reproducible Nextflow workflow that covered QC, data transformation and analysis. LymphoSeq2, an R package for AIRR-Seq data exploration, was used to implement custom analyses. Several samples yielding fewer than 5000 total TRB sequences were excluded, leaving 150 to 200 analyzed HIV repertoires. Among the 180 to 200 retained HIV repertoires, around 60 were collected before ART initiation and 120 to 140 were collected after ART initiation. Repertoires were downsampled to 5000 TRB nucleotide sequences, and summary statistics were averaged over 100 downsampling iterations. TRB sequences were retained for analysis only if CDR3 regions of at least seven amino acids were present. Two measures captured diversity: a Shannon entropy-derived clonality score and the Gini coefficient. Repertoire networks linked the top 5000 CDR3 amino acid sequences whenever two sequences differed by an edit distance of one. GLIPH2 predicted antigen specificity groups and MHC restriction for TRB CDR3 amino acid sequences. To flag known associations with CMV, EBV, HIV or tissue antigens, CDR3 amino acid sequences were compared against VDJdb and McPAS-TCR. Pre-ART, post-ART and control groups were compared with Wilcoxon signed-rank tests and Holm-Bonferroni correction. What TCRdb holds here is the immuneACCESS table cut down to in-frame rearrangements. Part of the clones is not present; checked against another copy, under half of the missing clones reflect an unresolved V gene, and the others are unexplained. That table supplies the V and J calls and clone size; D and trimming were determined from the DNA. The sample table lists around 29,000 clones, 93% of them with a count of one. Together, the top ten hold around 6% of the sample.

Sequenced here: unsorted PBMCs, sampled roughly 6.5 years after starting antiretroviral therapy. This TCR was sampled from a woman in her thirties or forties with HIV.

The CDR3 has the sequence CASFGQANTEAFF. The nucleotide sequence is TGCGCCAGCTTCGGGCAGGCTAACACTGAAGCTTTCTTT. This chain joins TRBV5-1 to TRBJ1-1, with the D gene not confidently named. Including the terminal cysteine and phenylalanine, the CDR3 comprises 13 residues. Solely the CDR3 DNA is kept, with 39 bases framed from the first base. Sequences SGHRS (CDR1) and YFSETQ (CDR2) are obtained from the germline V gene. V and J are truncated by 7 bases and 2 bases respectively, leaving an intervening sequence of 12 bases.